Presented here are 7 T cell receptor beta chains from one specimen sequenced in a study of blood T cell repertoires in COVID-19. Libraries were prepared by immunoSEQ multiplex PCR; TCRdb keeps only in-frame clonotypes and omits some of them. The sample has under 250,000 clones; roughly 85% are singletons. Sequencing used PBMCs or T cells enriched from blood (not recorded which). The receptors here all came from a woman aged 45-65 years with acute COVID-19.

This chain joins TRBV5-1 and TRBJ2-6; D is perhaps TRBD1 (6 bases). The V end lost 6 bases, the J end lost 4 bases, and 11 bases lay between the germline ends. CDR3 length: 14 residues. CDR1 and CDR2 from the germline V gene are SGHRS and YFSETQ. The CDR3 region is CASKTGPGANVLTF. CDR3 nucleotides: TGCGCCAGCAAAACAGGGCCCGGGGCCAACGTCCTGACTTTC. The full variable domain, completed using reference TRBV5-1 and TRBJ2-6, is KAGVTQTPRYLIKTRGQQVTLSCSPISGHRSVSWYQQTPGQGLQFLFEYFSETQRNKGNFPGRFSGRQFSNSRSEMNVSTLELGDSALYLCASKTGPGANVLTFGAGSRLTVL.

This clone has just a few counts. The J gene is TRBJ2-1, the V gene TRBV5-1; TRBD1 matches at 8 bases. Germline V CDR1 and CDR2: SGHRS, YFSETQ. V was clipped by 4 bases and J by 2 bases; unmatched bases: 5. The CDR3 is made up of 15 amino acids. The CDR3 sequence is CASSTGTGTYNEQFF. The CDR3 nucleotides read TGCGCCAGCAGCACTGGGACAGGAACCTACAATGAGCAGTTCTTC.

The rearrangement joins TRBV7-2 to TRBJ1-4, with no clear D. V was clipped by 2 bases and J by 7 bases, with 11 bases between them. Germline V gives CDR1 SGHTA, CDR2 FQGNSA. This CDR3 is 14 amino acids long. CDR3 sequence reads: CASSLFGVSEKLFF. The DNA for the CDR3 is TGTGCCAGCAGCTTATTCGGGGTTTCTGAAAAACTGTTTTTT. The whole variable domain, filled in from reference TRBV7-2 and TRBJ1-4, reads GAGVSQSPSNKVTEKGKDVELRCDPISGHTALYWYRQSLGQGLEFLIYFQGNSAPDKSGLPSDRFSAERTGGSVSTLTIQRTQQEDSAVYLCASSLFGVSEKLFFGSGTQLSVL.

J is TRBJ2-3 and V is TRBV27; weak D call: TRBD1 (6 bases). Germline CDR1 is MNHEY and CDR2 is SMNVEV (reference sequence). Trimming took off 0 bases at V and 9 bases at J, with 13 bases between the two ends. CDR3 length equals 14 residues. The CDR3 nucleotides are TGTGCCAGCAGTTTATCTGGGGGCGAATACACGCAGTATTTT. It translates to CASSLSGGEYTQYF.

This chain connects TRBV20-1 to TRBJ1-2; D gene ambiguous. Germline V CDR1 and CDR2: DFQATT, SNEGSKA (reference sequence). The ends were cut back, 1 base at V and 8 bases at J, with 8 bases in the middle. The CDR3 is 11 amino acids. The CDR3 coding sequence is TGCAGTGCTAGAGCCCAGCGGGGCTACACCTTC. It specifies CSARAQRGYTF.

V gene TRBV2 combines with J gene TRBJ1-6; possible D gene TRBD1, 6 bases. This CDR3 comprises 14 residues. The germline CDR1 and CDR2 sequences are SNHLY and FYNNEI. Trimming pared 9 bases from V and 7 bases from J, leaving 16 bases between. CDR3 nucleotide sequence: TGTGCCAGACAGATAACAGGGAGAAATTCACCCCTCCACTTT. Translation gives CARQITGRNSPLHF.

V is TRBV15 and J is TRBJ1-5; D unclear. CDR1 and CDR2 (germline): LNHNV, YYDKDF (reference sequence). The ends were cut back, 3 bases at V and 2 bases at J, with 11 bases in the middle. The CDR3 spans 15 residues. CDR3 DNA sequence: TGTGCCACCAGCAGCTTAGACATAGGCAATCAGCCCCAGCATTTT. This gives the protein CATSSLDIGNQPQHF. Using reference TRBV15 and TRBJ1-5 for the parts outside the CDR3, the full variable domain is DAMVIQNPRYQVTQFGKPVTLSCSQTLNHNVMYWYQQKSSQAPKLLFHYYDKDFNNEADTPDNFQSRRPNTSFCFLDIRSPGLGDTAMYLCATSSLDIGNQPQHFGDGTRLSIL.